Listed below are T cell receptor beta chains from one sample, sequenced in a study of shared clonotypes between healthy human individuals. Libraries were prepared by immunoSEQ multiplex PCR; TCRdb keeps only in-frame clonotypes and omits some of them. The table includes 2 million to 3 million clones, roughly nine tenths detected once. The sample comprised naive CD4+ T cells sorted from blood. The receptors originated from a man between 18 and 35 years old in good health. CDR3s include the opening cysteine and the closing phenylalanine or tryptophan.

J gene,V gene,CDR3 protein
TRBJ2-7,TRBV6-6,CASSSIGLAATYEQYF
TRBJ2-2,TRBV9,CASSAAGGGAGELFF
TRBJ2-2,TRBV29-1,CSVASTDFTGELFF
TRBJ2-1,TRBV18,CASSPMGRTNGEFF
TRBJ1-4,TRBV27,CASSSKGGTNEKLFF
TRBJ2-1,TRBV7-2,CASSPLTGEAYNEQFF
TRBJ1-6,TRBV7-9,CASSQTGGALTLHF
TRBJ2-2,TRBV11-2,CASSSTDRGRRGELFF
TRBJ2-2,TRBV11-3,CASSFSGKGTGELFF
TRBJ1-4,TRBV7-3,CASSLNRATNGKLFF
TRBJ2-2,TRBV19,CASSPQPGGTGELFF
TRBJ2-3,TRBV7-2,CASSLYPDTQYF
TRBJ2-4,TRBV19,CASLDRRTKNIQYF
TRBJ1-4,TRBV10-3,CAIGTGGTNEKLFF
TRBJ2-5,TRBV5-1,CASSTIVRGGETQYF
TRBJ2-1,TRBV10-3,CAISDSGGSYNEQFF
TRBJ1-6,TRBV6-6,CASSPGQNSPLHF
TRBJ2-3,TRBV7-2,CASFTSGGAGDTQYF
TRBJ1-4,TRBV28,CASSDTLGLSNEKLFF
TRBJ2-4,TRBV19,CASSPRTGGNIQYF
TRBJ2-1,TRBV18,CASSPPTGDNEQFF
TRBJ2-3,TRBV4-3,CASSQEVGWPPDTQYF
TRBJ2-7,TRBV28,CASSYTTRGDGYEQYF
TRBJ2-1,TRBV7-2,CASSLVGGTSSGPFF
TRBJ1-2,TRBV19,CASSNRPGTGFGGYTF
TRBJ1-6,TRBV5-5,CASSFRAGVKVSPLHF
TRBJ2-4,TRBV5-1,CASSSGDGTKNIQYF
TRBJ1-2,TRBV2,CASGQLGYTF
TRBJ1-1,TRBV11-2,CASSFDLGRAEAFF
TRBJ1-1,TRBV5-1,CASSLAPANTEAFF
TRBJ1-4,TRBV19,CASSINGGGNEKLFF
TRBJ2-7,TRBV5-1,CASSFAGERNSYEQYF
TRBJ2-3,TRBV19,CASSGGAWLFTDTQYF
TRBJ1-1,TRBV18,CASSLGQGQNTEAFF
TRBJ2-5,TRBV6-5,CASSYSGGRATETQYF
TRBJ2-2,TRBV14,CASSLQTGATGELFF
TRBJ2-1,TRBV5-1,CASSEGLAGYNEQFF
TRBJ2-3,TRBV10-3,CAISPDRNEDTQYF
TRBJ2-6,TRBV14,CASSRGTVSSGANVLTF
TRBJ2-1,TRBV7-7,CASSRGQNNEQFF
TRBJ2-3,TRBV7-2,CASSLASTHTQYF
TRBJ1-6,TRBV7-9,CASSLTGPNNSPLHF